Each of the 12 T cell receptor beta chains below was sequenced from the same sample in a study of shared clonotypes between healthy human individuals. Terminally differentiated effector memory CD45RA+ cells were excluded by CCR7 positive selection of CD45RO-negative cells. Produced via immunoSEQ multiplex PCR; TCRdb's table is partial and in-frame only. The sample carries about 2.2 million clones, about 92% recorded once. Material for sequencing was naive CD8+ T cells from PBMCs. These receptors were taken from a young man in good health. Some clones in this sample may be carry-over from other donors' samples.

The chain couples TRBV10-1 to TRBJ2-3; 13 bases are a match to TRBD2. Trimming removed 4 bases from V and 6 bases from J; junction bases left unmatched: 10. The CDR3 is 17 amino acids. Germline CDR1 and CDR2: WNHNN and SYGVQD (reference sequence). As DNA, the CDR3 is TGCGCCAGCAGTGCAAGGACTAGCGGGAGCCCATTGGATACGCAGTATTTT. Translation gives CASSARTSGSPLDTQYF.

Concerning this clone itself: One end of the junction varies from germline; a read error may be responsible. The rearrangement links TRBV20-1 to TRBJ1-4; D is unresolved. Germline assignment: CDR1 DFQATT and CDR2 SNEGSKA (reference sequence). This CDR3 spans 9 amino acids. The CDR3 spells CSARMSYVF. DNA for the CDR3: TGCAGTGCAAGGATGAGTTACGTGTTT.

The rearrangement links TRBV5-6 to TRBJ2-1; 8 bases are shared with TRBD2. The CDR3 extends over 17 amino acids. Germline CDR1 SGHDT, CDR2 YYEEEE. The V segment lost 3 bases and the J segment 2 bases; nucleotides outside the gene matches: 10. The CDR3 loop is CASSSLTSAYAYNEQFF. The CDR3 bases are TGTGCCAGCAGCTCCCTGACTAGCGCTTACGCCTACAATGAGCAGTTCTTC.

The V and J genes are TRBV28 and TRBJ1-2, with a weak D call TRBD1 (5 bases). The V gene lost 4 bases and the J gene lost 5 bases, with 17 bases spanning the gap. Per germline, CDR1 MDHEN and CDR2 SYDVKM. This CDR3 contains 15 residues. CDR3 loop: CASSSPGGVGYGYTF. CDR3 nucleotides: TGTGCCAGCAGTTCCCCCGGGGGGGTAGGGTATGGCTACACCTTC.

This chain's CDR3 is CASSQAGSTEAFF. CDR3 in DNA: TGCGCCAGCAGCCAAGCAGGGAGCACTGAAGCTTTCTTT. The rearrangement uses TRBV4-1 and TRBJ1-1; maybe TRBD1 (5 bases). Germline CDR1 is MGHRA and CDR2 is YSYEKL. V was clipped by 1 base and J by 4 bases, with 7 bases between them. CDR3 length: 13 amino acids.

This clone was picked up a small number of times. The V call is TRBV9, the J call TRBJ1-1, with D tentatively TRBD1 (5 bases). The CDR3 is 14 residues long. Trimming pared 3 bases from V and 1 base from J, leaving 10 bases between. CDR1 and CDR2 (germline): SGDLS, YYNGEE. CDR3 coding DNA: TGTGCCAGCAGCGAGGGACCAAAGAACACTGAAGCTTTCTTT. It codes for CASSEGPKNTEAFF.

The chain combines TRBV5-6 with TRBJ2-5; no reliable D call. Matching the DNA end better, TRBJ2-7 makes the J call doubtful. The length of the CDR3 is 12 residues. Germline CDR1 and CDR2: SGHDT and YYEEEE. This CDR3 is CASSLGAYEQYF. The CDR3 nucleotides read TGTGCCAGCAGCTTGGGAGCCTACGAGCAGTACTTC.

J is TRBJ2-1 and V is TRBV2; D is possibly TRBD1 or TRBD2 (5 bases each). Germline V gives CDR1 SNHLY, CDR2 FYNNEI. The CDR3 has 15 amino acids. V lost 8 bases, J lost 8 bases, and 22 bases lay in between. The CDR3 sequence is CASEDPGHSPDEQFF. The CDR3 DNA is TGTGCCAGCGAGGACCCGGGGCACAGCCCGGATGAGCAGTTCTTC.

The CDR3 sequence is CASKTGAWNTGELFF. The CDR3 bases are TGTGCCAGCAAAACAGGGGCGTGGAACACCGGGGAGCTGTTTTTT. The gene calls are TRBV6-5 and TRBJ2-2; the match to TRBD1 covers 7 bases. The CDR3 covers 15 residues. Germline assignment: CDR1 MNHEY and CDR2 SVGAGI. V was pared by 7 bases and J by 1 base, with 6 bases of the junction left unmatched.

The chain couples TRBV29-1 to TRBJ2-7, with TRBD2 as a possible D gene (8 bases). The CDR3 totals 14 residues. Germline values: CDR1 SQVTM, CDR2 ANQGSEA. The germline V and J ends were trimmed by 7 bases and 1 base, with 17 bases remaining between them. Here the CDR3 reads CSALAGQSSYEQYF. The CDR3, as DNA: TGCAGCGCGTTAGCGGGACAGAGTTCCTACGAGCAGTACTTC.

The chain employs TRBV13 and TRBJ1-2, with D perhaps TRBD1 (5 bases). CDR1 and CDR2 from the germline V gene are PRHDT and FYEKMQ (reference sequence). V was clipped by 2 bases and J by 5 bases, with 15 bases between them. The CDR3 loop spans 15 amino acids. In DNA, the CDR3 is TGTGCCAGCAGCTTATACCGGGACGGCCTATATGGCTACACCTTC. As protein: CASSLYRDGLYGYTF.

This clone was recorded only once. The rearrangement links TRBV5-6 to TRBJ2-3; D ambiguous. Germline CDR1 SGHDT, CDR2 YYEEEE. Trimming shortened V by 4 bases and J by 4 bases, and 19 bases separated the two germline ends. The CDR3 consists of 16 residues. Here the CDR3 DNA reads TGTGCCAGCAGCCCCCTTAAACCTTCCGACCCAGATACGCAGTATTTT. Translating it yields CASSPLKPSDPDTQYF.